This section outlines one T cell receptor beta chain sequence together with its context. Methods used by the authors: Researchers report that nucleated cell counts were estimated from reference gene primer amplification. This table comes from immunoSEQ multiplex PCR, and its TCRdb copy is limited to in-frame clones, with some not included. The V and J calls and the clone size are those of that table, but D and trimming were determined from the DNA. Found here are about 210,000 clones, 90% to 95% of them singletons; the top ten hold approximately 1.2%. This record comes from a study of blood T cell repertoires in COVID-19. Study information: Collection of acute and convalescent COVID-19 samples took place in the United States, Italy and Spain. PBMCs, B-cell-depleted T cells, or T cells provided the cDNA or gDNA that made up the material.

CDR1 is KGHSH, CDR2 LQKENI, per germline. J was trimmed by 4 bases and V by 2 bases; bases with no gene match: 6. The CDR3 spans 16 residues. The specimen sequenced was peripheral blood. This chain links TRBV18 with TRBJ1-2; TRBD1 matches 11 bases. The receptor comes from a man aged 30-40 years with acute or convalescent COVID-19. CDR3 sequence: CASSPVGGQGAYGYTF. For the CDR3, the DNA is TGTGCCAGCTCACCAGTGGGCGGACAGGGGGCCTATGGCTACACCTTC.